Listed below are T cell receptor beta chains from one sample, sequenced in a study of T cells in Graves' hyperthyroidism and ophthalmopathy. Each CDR3 protein is one row after TCRdb ran MiXCR on the multiplex PCR reads. Found here are hundreds of thousands of distinct CDR3 sequences, roughly 40% of them singletons; the top ten hold around 9.3%. Sequencing was carried out using blood. All receptors derive from a man aged 18 to 30 with Graves' hyperthyroidism. Both conserved end residues are part of each CDR3. A D gene is named only where the DNA matches it firmly. Clone size is not always given. Where it is, it says once, few, many or a class for expanded clones.

TRBJ1-1,NA,TRBV2,NA,CASGANTEAFF,TGTGCCAGTGGTGCCAACACTGAAGCTTTCTTT
TRBJ1-5,NA,TRBV7-8,many,CASSPLRGSNQPQHF,TGTGCCAGCAGCCCCCTCAGGGGTAGCAATCAGCCCCAGCATTTT
TRBJ2-5,TRBD2,TRBV14,few,CASSHPGTSGTRETQYF,TGTGCCAGCAGCCATCCCGGGACTAGCGGGACTAGAGAGACCCAGTACTTC
TRBJ2-7,NA,TRBV20-1,once,CSALGSGDEQYF,TGCAGTGCCCTGGGGTCGGGGGACGAGCAGTACTTC
TRBJ1-2,TRBD1,TRBV12-3/TRBV12-4,few,CASSSSYRDSYNYGYTF,TGTGCCAGCAGTTCCTCCTACCGGGACAGCTATAACTATGGCTACACCTTC
TRBJ1-5,NA,TRBV2,NA,CASTKSKLYNQPQHF,TGTGCCAGCACCAAAAGTAAGCTCTACAATCAGCCCCAGCATTTT
TRBJ1-6,NA,TRBV11-2,NA,CASSWRLAGLLHF,TGTGCCAGCAGCTGGAGACTAGCGGGGCTTCTCCACTTT
TRBJ1-6,TRBD1,TRBV25-1,NA,CASSARDRGPSPLHF,TGTGCCAGCAGTGCTAGGGACAGGGGACCTTCACCCCTCCACTTT
TRBJ2-7,NA,TRBV9,NA,CASSGETIANEQYF,TGTGCCAGCAGCGGAGAGACTATTGCCAACGAGCAGTACTTC
TRBJ1-2,NA,TRBV10-3,NA,CASSGRDPYGYTF,TGTGCCAGCAGCGGGAGGGACCCCTATGGCTACACCTTC
TRBJ1-6,NA,TRBV11-2,once,CASSFLTLHF,TGTGCCAGCAGCTTTTTGACCCTCCACTTT
TRBJ2-5,NA,TRBV7-6,few,CASSPILTDVLQETQYF,TGTGCCAGCAGCCCTATATTGACAGACGTCCTTCAAGAGACCCAGTACTTC
TRBJ1-1,NA,TRBV7-8,many,CASSTPGHNTEAFF,TGTGCCAGCAGCACTCCGGGACATAACACTGAAGCTTTCTTT
TRBJ2-7,NA,TRBV20-1,few,CSAGSLALYEQYF,TGCAGTGCTGGGTCACTAGCTTTATACGAGCAGTACTTC
TRBJ1-5,NA,TRBV6-2/TRBV6-3,once,CASSYVRVRQPQHF,TGTGCCAGCAGTTACGTCAGGGTAAGGCAGCCCCAGCATTTT
TRBJ2-7,NA,TRBV29-1,NA,CSVSGSEQYF,TGCAGCGTTTCGGGGTCTGAGCAGTACTTC
TRBJ2-2,TRBD1,TRBV5-5,once,CASSYSGQGNTGELFF,TGCGCCAGCAGCTACTCGGGACAGGGTAACACCGGGGAGCTGTTTTTT
TRBJ2-2,TRBD2,TRBV2,once,CASASERGTSGTGELFF,TGTGCCAGCGCCTCTGAGAGGGGGACTAGCGGTACCGGGGAGCTGTTTTTT
TRBJ1-6,NA,TRBV2,few,CATSPAGANSPLHF,TGCGCCACCAGCCCCGCAGGGGCGAATTCACCCCTCCACTTT
TRBJ2-7,TRBD1,TRBV2,NA,CASSKSLTRGPPYEQYF,TGTGCCAGCAGTAAATCGCTTACTAGGGGGCCTCCCTACGAGCAGTACTTC
TRBJ2-5,NA,TRBV4-1,NA,CASSQGRGRETQYF,TGCGCCAGCAGCCAAGGAAGGGGCAGGGAGACCCAGTACTTC
TRBJ2-7,TRBD1,TRBV10-3,once,CASRPQGTPSSYEQYF,TGTGCCAGCAGGCCACAGGGGACCCCTTCCTCCTACGAGCAGTACTTC
TRBJ2-7,NA,TRBV7-8,NA,CASSPYGSNGEQYF,TGTGCCAGCAGCCCTTACGGTAGCAACGGGGAGCAGTACTTC
TRBJ2-7,NA,TRBV4-1,few,CASSQDETADGEQYF,TGCGCCAGCAGCCAAGATGAGACGGCCGACGGCGAGCAGTACTTC
TRBJ1-2,NA,TRBV9,many,CASSVLGAGSGGYTF,TGTGCCAGCAGCGTATTAGGGGCAGGGTCGGGAGGCTACACCTTC
TRBJ1-1,NA,TRBV15,many,CATSRDFSGHGVDTEAFF,TGTGCCACCAGCAGAGATTTTTCGGGCCACGGCGTGGACACTGAAGCTTTCTTT
TRBJ2-2,TRBD1,TRBV19,few,CASSPRTGSFTGELFF,TGTGCCAGTAGTCCTAGGACAGGGAGCTTCACCGGGGAGCTGTTTTTT
TRBJ2-6,TRBD2,TRBV5-1,few,CASSLVLAGSSGANVLTF,TGCGCCAGCAGCTTGGTACTAGCGGGCAGCTCTGGGGCCAACGTCCTGACTTTC
TRBJ2-2,TRBD1,TRBV6-1,NA,CAVDRVGTGELFF,TGTGCCGTCGACAGGGTGGGCACCGGGGAGCTGTTTTTT